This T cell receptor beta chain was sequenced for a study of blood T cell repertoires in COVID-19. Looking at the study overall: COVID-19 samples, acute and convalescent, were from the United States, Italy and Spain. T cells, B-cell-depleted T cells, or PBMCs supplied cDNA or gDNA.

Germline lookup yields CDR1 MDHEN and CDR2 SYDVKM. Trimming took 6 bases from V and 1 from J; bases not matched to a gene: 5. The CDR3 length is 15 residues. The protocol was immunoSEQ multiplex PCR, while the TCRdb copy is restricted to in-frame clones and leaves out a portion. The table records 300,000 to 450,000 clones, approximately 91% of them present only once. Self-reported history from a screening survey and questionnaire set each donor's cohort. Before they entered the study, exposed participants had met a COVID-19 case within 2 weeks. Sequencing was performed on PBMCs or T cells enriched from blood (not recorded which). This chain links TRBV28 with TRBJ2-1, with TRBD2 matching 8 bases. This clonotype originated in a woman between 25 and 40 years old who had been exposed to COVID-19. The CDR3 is CASRRTSGSYNEQFF. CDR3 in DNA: TGTGCCAGCAGGCGTACTAGCGGATCCTACAATGAGCAGTTCTTC.